What follows describes a single T cell receptor beta chain. Antigen specificity is unknown. Random hexamers served to reverse transcribe about 0.45 to 1 ug RNA. By means of immunoSEQ multiplex PCR, TCR beta CDR3 spanning 54 Vbeta and 13 Jbeta underwent amplification. TCRdb re-called the immunoSEQ multiplex PCR reads with MiXCR, one entry per CDR3 protein. The sample has more than 95,000 distinct CDR3 sequences; more than 80% are singletons. Trimming took off 5 bases at V and 7 bases at J, with 14 bases between the two ends. Germline-derived CDR1 and CDR2 are SEHNR and FQNEAQ (reference sequence). The CDR3 loop spans 14 amino acids. The data stem from a study of CD8 T cells in Susac syndrome. High-throughput TCR beta sequencing covered peripheral CD8+ and CD4+ T cells. CD8+ and CD4+ T cells were negatively isolated; TEMRA cells were FACS-enriched. General study points: That the number of individuals in its TCR sequencing and HLA analysis was relatively small was acknowledged by the study.

The chain recombines TRBV7-9 with TRBJ2-2; D is possibly TRBD2 (7 bases). This clonotype originated in a human donor with multiple sclerosis. The material sequenced was CD8+ T cells from PBMCs. For the CDR3, the DNA is TGTGCCAGCAGCCGGGGGGCCTATGGCGGGGAGCTGTTTTTT. It is translated as CASSRGAYGGELFF.